One and the same sample provided the 24 T cell receptor beta chains below, sequenced in a study of human T cells and chemical hapten exposure. Described time point: patch test 1, 2 weeks after DPC sensitization. Noted treatment: therapeutic diphenylcyclopropenone sensitization with weekly scalp DPC. TCRdb analysed the RACE reads with MiXCR anew, one entry per CDR3 protein. The sample gives 90,000 to 120,000 distinct CDR3 sequences, approximately 11% of which show up once; under 4.5% is in the top ten. Sequenced here: whole blood, sampled in connection with sensitization to the hapten diphenylcyclopropenone (DPC). The receptor source for this set is a woman in her thirties or forties with alopecia areata. Some clones in this sample may be carry-over from other donors' samples.

The chain links TRBV20-1 to TRBJ2-3; D ambiguous. Trimming left V 3 bases short and J 5 bases short, with 12 bases between. Germline V gene sequence: CDR1 DFQATT, CDR2 SNEGSKA (reference sequence). The CDR3 totals 13 residues. The CDR3 DNA follows: TGCAGTGCTAGGGTCCAGGCCGGAGATACGCAGTATTTT. Protein: CSARVQAGDTQYF.

The J gene is TRBJ1-2, the V gene TRBV2; TRBD1 might be the D (6 bases). This CDR3 comprises 15 residues. The V and J ends lost 5 bases and 3 bases respectively, with 16 bases between them. The germline CDR1 and CDR2 sequences are SNHLY and FYNNEI. The CDR3 loop is CASSPGGGLDYGYTF. DNA for the CDR3: TGTGCCAGCAGTCCAGGTGGGGGGCTTGACTATGGCTACACCTTC.

This clonotype has a handful of counts. The chain is built from TRBV7-2 and TRBJ1-3; tentatively, D is TRBD1 (6 bases). V lost 1 base and J lost 3, with 16 bases in between. Germline V CDR1 and CDR2: SGHTA, FQGNSA. The CDR3 consists of 17 residues. Here the CDR3 DNA reads TGTGCCAGCAGCTTAGGCGGCCAGGGGATGGGTGGAAACACCATATATTTT. Translated, it gives CASSLGGQGMGGNTIYF.

Ten or more counts support this clonotype. This chain links TRBV12-3 or TRBV12-4 with TRBJ1-1; D is unresolved. V was trimmed by 4 bases and J by 0 bases, leaving 6 bases between them. The CDR3 spans 13 residues. The CDR3: CASSSPMNTEAFF. The CDR3 bases are TGTGCCAGCAGTTCCCCCATGAACACTGAAGCTTTCTTT.

This clonotype was seen many times. This sequence joins TRBV5-1 and TRBJ2-1, with D possibly TRBD2 on 6 matching bases. V was cut by 7 bases and J by 0 bases, with 14 bases left in between. This CDR3 spans 15 amino acids. Germline V lookup: CDR1 SGHRS, CDR2 YFSETQ. The CDR3 sequence is CASSIRDSSYNEQFF. DNA for the CDR3: TGCGCCAGCTCAATCCGGGACTCCTCCTACAATGAGCAGTTCTTC.

The chain uses TRBV5-4 and TRBJ1-2; D is uncertain. The V end was cut by 4 bases, the J end by 4 bases, with 20 bases between. The CDR3 runs to 16 residues. The V gene's germline CDR1 is SGHNT and CDR2 YYREEE (reference sequence). The CDR3 protein is CASSPGWVTDAYGYTF. The CDR3, as DNA: TGTGCCAGCAGCCCCGGGTGGGTCACGGACGCCTATGGCTACACCTTC.

This clonotype appeared many times. The CDR3 nucleotides are TGTGCCAGCAGCCCCCCGATGAGATACGAGCAGTACTTC. Translated, it gives CASSPPMRYEQYF. The chain links TRBV11-2 to TRBJ2-7, with D uncertain. The V end lost 5 bases, the J end lost 4 bases, and 12 bases lay between the germline ends. The CDR3 length is 13 residues. Germline V lookup: CDR1 SGHAT, CDR2 FQNNGV.

This clonotype was recorded many times. This chain joins TRBV7-3 and TRBJ2-3, with a tentative D call TRBD2 (5 bases). Germline V gene lookup returns CDR1 SGHTA and CDR2 FQGTGA. The germline V and J ends were trimmed by 4 bases and 0 bases, with 8 bases remaining between them. This CDR3 has 14 residues. In DNA, the CDR3 is TGTGCCAGCAGCTATAGCGCTAGCACAGATACGCAGTATTTT. Protein sequence: CASSYSASTDTQYF.

In the case of this clonotype: One base away lies a much larger clone, so this may be a sequencing read error. This chain connects TRBV28 to TRBJ1-4; TRBD1 agrees at 7 bases. The CDR3 spans 15 residues. Looked up from germline, CDR1 is MDHEN and CDR2 is SYDVKM. This CDR3 is CVSSTGQGGYEKLFF. The CDR3 region has the DNA TGTGTCAGCAGCACGGGCCAGGGGGGGTACGAAAAACTGTTTTTT.

Many counts were recorded for this clonotype. The V gene is TRBV27, the J gene TRBJ2-7; tentatively, D is TRBD1 or TRBD2 (5 bases each). This CDR3 is 13 amino acids long. The V gene lost 2 bases and the J gene lost 2 bases, with 7 bases spanning the gap. Germline-derived CDR1 and CDR2 are MNHEY and SMNVEV (reference sequence). This CDR3 is CASSLGGPYEQYF. In DNA form, the CDR3 reads TGTGCCAGCAGTTTAGGGGGACCCTACGAGCAGTACTTC.

The V and J genes are TRBV12-3 or TRBV12-4 and TRBJ1-2; D gene unclear. The V end lost 6 bases, the J end lost 4 bases, and 12 bases lay between the germline ends. The CDR3 loop spans 13 amino acids. The DNA for the CDR3 is TGTGCCAGCAGCCGGGTCGGGATCTATGGCTACACCTTC. It codes for CASSRVGIYGYTF.

In this sample, this clonotype turned up many times. The chain is built from TRBV6-2 or TRBV6-3 and TRBJ2-3, with 7 bases matching TRBD2. The germline CDR1 and CDR2 sequences are MNHEY and SVGEGT. The CDR3 is 15 residues long. The junction had 8 bases not matched to a gene; V was cut back by 2 bases and J by 6 bases. DNA of the CDR3: TGTGCCAGCAGTTACGTCGGGGGAGGGAGTGATACGCAGTATTTT. Protein product: CASSYVGGGSDTQYF.

At least ten counts were recorded for this clonotype. The genes are TRBV7-6 and TRBJ2-2, with no clear D. Trimming left V 4 bases short and J 1 base short, with 7 bases between. Germline V gene lookup returns CDR1 SGHVS and CDR2 FNYEAQ. CDR3 length equals 14 residues. The CDR3 DNA is TGTGCCAGCAGCTATACGGGGAACACCGGGGAGCTGTTTTTT. This translates into CASSYTGNTGELFF.

The rearrangement joins TRBV5-6 to TRBJ1-1, with a weak D call TRBD1 (5 bases). The CDR3 has 12 residues. With 4 bases removed from V and 5 bases from J, the gap between germline ends came to 9 bases. The germline gives CDR1 SGHDT, CDR2 YYEEEE. CDR3 nucleotides: TGTGCCAGCAGCCTCCCAGGGACTGAAGCTTTCTTT. This sequence encodes CASSLPGTEAFF.

The rearrangement uses TRBV5-6 and TRBJ1-3, with D hard to call. Germline V gene sequence: CDR1 SGHDT, CDR2 YYEEEE. The ends were cut back, 3 bases at V and 0 bases at J, with 10 bases in the middle. This CDR3 spans 15 amino acids. The CDR3 region is CASSSERNSGNTIYF. CDR3 in DNA: TGTGCCAGCAGCTCCGAGCGGAACTCTGGAAACACCATATATTTT.

This clonotype was seen ten or more times. CDR3 nucleotides: TGCGCCAGCAGCCAGCAGACAGGCGATCCTGAAGCTTTCTTT. As protein: CASSQQTGDPEAFF. V gene TRBV4-3 combines with J gene TRBJ1-1; tentative D call: TRBD1 (6 bases). Trimming removed 3 bases at V and 6 bases at J, with 14 bases between. The germline V gene encodes CDR1 LGHNA and CDR2 YSLEER. The CDR3 is made up of 14 amino acids.

This clonotype was counted a few times. This chain links TRBV6-1 with TRBJ2-2; the D gene is possibly TRBD1 (6 bases). The CDR3 has 14 amino acids. Per germline, CDR1 MNHNS and CDR2 SASEGT. V was clipped by 7 bases and J by 4 bases, with 13 bases between them. This chain's CDR3 is CASILDRSTGELFF. The DNA for the CDR3 is TGTGCCAGCATTTTAGACAGGAGCACCGGGGAGCTGTTTTTT.

This clonotype was observed a handful of times. This chain links TRBV29-1 with TRBJ2-2; no definite D call. CDR1 and CDR2 (germline): SQVTM, ANQGSEA. V gave up 4 bases and J gave up 3 bases, with 15 bases separating them. CDR3 length equals 15 residues. The CDR3 DNA reads as TGCAGCGTTGCGACGGACGCCTGGGACACCGGGGAGCTGTTTTTT. Protein sequence: CSVATDAWDTGELFF.

This clonotype came up a few times. This sequence joins TRBV7-2 and TRBJ2-5, with D unresolved. Trimming removed 1 base from V and 5 bases from J, with 5 bases in between. CDR1 SGHTA and CDR2 FQGNSA come from the germline V gene. CDR3 size: 12 residues. CDR3 amino acids: CASSLVGETQYF. For the CDR3, the DNA is TGTGCCAGCAGCTTAGTCGGGGAGACCCAGTACTTC.

This clonotype was seen a handful of times. This chain connects TRBV29-1 to TRBJ1-5, with D tentatively TRBD1 (5 bases). The CDR3 consists of 12 residues. Germline V lookup: CDR1 SQVTM, CDR2 ANQGSEA. Trimming cost V 6 bases and J 4 bases, with 10 bases left between them. CDR3 nucleotides: TGCAGCGTGACAGTAAATAATCAGCCCCAGCATTTT. Translation gives CSVTVNNQPQHF.

V and J are TRBV12-3 or TRBV12-4 and TRBJ1-5; D is unclear. There are 14 residues in the CDR3. Between the trimmed V and J ends, which lost 6 bases and 0 bases, there was a span of 9 bases. The CDR3 coding sequence is TGTGCCAGCAGCGCGGGGAGTAGCAATCAGCCCCAGCATTTT. Protein: CASSAGSSNQPQHF.

This clonotype showed up just a few times. This chain connects TRBV20-1 to TRBJ2-2; 11 nucleotides line up with TRBD2. The CDR3 totals 16 residues. CDR1 DFQATT and CDR2 SNEGSKA come from the germline V gene (reference sequence). The trim removed 2 bases at V and 2 bases at J, leaving 4 bases unmatched. CDR3 in amino acids: CSARPGTSGNTGELFF. In nucleotides, the CDR3 is TGCAGTGCTAGACCCGGGACTAGCGGTAACACCGGGGAGCTGTTTTTT.

This clonotype was picked up a small number of times. The chain combines TRBV19 with TRBJ1-1, with D possibly TRBD1 on 5 matching bases. The CDR3 totals 14 residues. Between the trimmed V and J ends, which lost 3 bases and 1 base, there was a span of 9 bases. CDR1 is LNHDA, CDR2 SQIVND, per germline (reference sequence). CDR3 in DNA: TGTGCCAGTAGTATTCCGGGGCGGAACACTGAAGCTTTCTTT. Its translation is CASSIPGRNTEAFF. The entire variable domain, with the rest obtained from reference TRBV19 and TRBJ1-1, is as follows: DGGITQSPKYLFRKEGQNVTLSCEQNLNHDAMYWYRQDPGQGLRLIYYSQIVNDFQKGDIAEGYSVSREKKESFPLTVTSAQKNPTAFYLCASSIPGRNTEAFFGQGTRLTVV.

This clonotype occurred many times. V is TRBV6-4 and J is TRBJ1-6; D may be TRBD1 (6 bases). Germline V gene data show CDR1 as MRHNA and CDR2 as SNTAGT. The CDR3 totals 16 residues. Trimming removed 0 bases at V and 10 bases at J, with 16 bases between. CDR3 sequence: CASSDSSRGGGSPLHF. The CDR3 coding sequence is TGTGCCAGCAGTGACTCGTCGAGGGGGGGCGGCTCACCCCTCCACTTT.